Presented here are 3 T cell receptor beta chains from one specimen sequenced in a study of cytomegalovirus exposure and HLA in healthy donors. Amplification used 60 Vbeta primers and 13 Jbeta primers. Here immunoSEQ multiplex PCR was the method, and the copy in TCRdb shows in-frame clones only, minus some. The sample carries over 100,000 clones, around 87% recorded once. Sequenced: PBMCs. The receptor source for this set is a woman under 40 in good health and CMV-seronegative.

CDR3 sequence (DNA): TGTGCCAGCAGCTTAGGGACAGGGGTAGGGCAGCCCCAGCATTTT. It is translated as CASSLGTGVGQPQHF. V usage is TRBV7-8 and J usage is TRBJ1-5; the match to TRBD1 covers 9 bases. The CDR3 has 15 residues. Germline CDR1 and CDR2: SGHVS and FQNEAQ. The V and J ends lost 1 base and 7 bases, in that order; junction bases with no gene match: 5. Looking up the rest from reference TRBV7-8 and TRBJ1-5 gives the full variable domain: GAGVSQSPRYKVAKRGQDVALRCDPISGHVSLFWYQQALGQGPEFLTYFQNEAQLDKSGLPSDRFFAERPEGSVSTLKIQRTQQEDSAVYLCASSLGTGVGQPQHFGDGTRLSIL.

The J gene is TRBJ1-3, the V gene TRBV7-8; D gene uncertain. From germline, CDR1 is SGHVS and CDR2 FQNEAQ. The CDR3 has 17 residues. V dropped 0 bases and J dropped 3 bases, with 15 bases sitting between them. CDR3 DNA sequence: TGTGCCAGCAGCTTAGCGGAGGCGGCGTTCTTTGGAAACACCATATATTTT. Its protein product is CASSLAEAAFFGNTIYF.

The J gene is TRBJ2-1, the V gene TRBV7-9, with a tentative D call TRBD1 (5 bases). V lost 8 bases and J lost 0, with 17 bases in between. This CDR3 is built from 16 residues. CDR1 and CDR2 (germline): SEHNR, FQNEAQ (reference sequence). CDR3 nucleotide sequence: TGTGCCAGCGACAGCACCTTTATCAGCTCCTACAATGAGCAGTTCTTC. Amino acids: CASDSTFISSYNEQFF.